This T cell receptor (beta chain) was observed in a study of cytomegalovirus exposure and HLA in healthy donors. Study results and limitations: In a later analysis, an Asian-associated ancestry cluster reportedly showed fewer N-insertions than the roughly 700-donor mean. In a later analysis, at a false discovery rate of 0.05, 15,000 to 20,000 TCR beta sequences were associated with HLA alleles. Reportedly, TCR beta sequences accurately predicted HLA-A and HLA-B alleles in most subjects.

The study ran its PCR with 60 Vbeta and 13 Jbeta primers. The assay was immunoSEQ multiplex PCR, and TCRdb's table has in-frame clones only and misses some. Of approximately 100,000 clones listed, approximately 79% are singletons. Concerning this clone itself: The antigen is undetermined.

Germline loops: CDR1 MNHNS, CDR2 SASEGT. This CDR3 comprises 20 residues. The sequenced sample was PBMCs. V usage is TRBV6-1 and J usage is TRBJ2-5; 8 nucleotides match TRBD1. The last part of the DNA fits TRBJ2-7 better; the J call may be wrong. The TCR sequence derives from a woman in her thirties or forties in good health and CMV-seronegative. The CDR3 protein is CASSEPSKGQAEHSFYEQYF. CDR3 in DNA: TGTGCCAGCAGTGAACCATCCAAGGGACAGGCTGAACACTCTTTCTACGAGCAGTACTTC.